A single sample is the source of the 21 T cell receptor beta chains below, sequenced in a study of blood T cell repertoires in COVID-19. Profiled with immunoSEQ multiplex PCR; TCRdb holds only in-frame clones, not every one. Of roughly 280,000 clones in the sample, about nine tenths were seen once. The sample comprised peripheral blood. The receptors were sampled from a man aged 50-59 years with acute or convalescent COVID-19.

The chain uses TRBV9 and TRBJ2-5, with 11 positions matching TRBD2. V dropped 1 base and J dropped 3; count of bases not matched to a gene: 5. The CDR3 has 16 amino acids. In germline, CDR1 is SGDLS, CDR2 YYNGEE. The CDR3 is CASSVSSGGLKETQYF. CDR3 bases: TGTGCCAGCAGCGTATCTAGCGGGGGGTTAAAAGAGACCCAGTACTTC. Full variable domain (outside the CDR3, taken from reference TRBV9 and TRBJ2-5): DSGVTQTPKHLITATGQRVTLRCSPRSGDLSVYWYQQSLDQGLQFLIQYYNGEERAKGNILERFSAQQFPDLHSELNLSSLELGDSALYFCASSVSSGGLKETQYFGPGTRLLVL.

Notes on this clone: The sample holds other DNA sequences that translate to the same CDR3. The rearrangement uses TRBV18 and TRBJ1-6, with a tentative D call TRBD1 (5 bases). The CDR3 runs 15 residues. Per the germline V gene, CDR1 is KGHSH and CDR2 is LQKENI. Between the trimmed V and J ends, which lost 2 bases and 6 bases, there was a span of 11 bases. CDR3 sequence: CASSPGQGANSPLHF. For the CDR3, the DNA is TGTGCCAGCTCACCAGGGCAGGGCGCTAATTCACCCCTCCACTTT. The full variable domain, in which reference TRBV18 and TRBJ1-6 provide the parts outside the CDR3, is NAGVMQNPRHLVRRRGQEARLRCSPMKGHSHVYWYRQLPEEGLKFMVYLQKENIIDESGMPKERFSAEFPKEGPSILRIQQVVRGDSAAYFCASSPGQGANSPLHFGNGTRLTVT.

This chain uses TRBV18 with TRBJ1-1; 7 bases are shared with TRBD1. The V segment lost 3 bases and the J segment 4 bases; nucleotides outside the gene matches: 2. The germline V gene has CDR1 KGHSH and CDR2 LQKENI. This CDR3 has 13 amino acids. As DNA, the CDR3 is TGTGCCAGCTCACCTGACAGGGTCACTGAAGCTTTCTTT. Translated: CASSPDRVTEAFF.

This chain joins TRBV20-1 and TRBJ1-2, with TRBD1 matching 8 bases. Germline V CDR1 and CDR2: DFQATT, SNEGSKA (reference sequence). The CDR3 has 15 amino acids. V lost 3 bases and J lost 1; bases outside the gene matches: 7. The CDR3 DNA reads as TGCAGTGCTAGTCCGGGACAGGAAAATAACTATGGCTACACCTTC. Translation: CSASPGQENNYGYTF.

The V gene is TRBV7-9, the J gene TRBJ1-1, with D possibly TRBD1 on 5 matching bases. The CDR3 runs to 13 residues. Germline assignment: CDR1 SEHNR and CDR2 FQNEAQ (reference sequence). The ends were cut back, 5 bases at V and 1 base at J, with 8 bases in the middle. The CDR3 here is CASSVQANTEAFF. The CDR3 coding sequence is TGTGCCAGCAGCGTACAGGCGAACACTGAAGCTTTCTTT.

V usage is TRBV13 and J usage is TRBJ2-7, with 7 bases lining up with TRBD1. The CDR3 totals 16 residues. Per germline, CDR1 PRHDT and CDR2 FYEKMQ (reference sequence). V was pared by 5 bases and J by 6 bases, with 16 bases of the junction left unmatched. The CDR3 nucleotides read TGTGCCAGCAGCCCGACAGGGTCTGGCGGAATAGCCGAGCAGTACTTC. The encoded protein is CASSPTGSGGIAEQYF. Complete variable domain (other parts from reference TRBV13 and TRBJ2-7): AAGVIQSPRHLIKEKRETATLKCYPIPRHDTVYWYQQGPGQDPQFLISFYEKMQSDKGSIPDRFSAQQFSDYHSELNMSSLELGDSALYFCASSPTGSGGIAEQYFGPGTRLTVT.

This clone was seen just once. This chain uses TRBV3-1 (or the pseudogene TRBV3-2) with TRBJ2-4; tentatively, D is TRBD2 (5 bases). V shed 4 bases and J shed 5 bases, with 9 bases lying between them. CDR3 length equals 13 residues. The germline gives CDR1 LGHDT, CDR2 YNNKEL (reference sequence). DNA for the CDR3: TGTGCCAGCAGCCGCGAGGGTGAAAACATTCAGTACTTC. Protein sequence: CASSREGENIQYF.

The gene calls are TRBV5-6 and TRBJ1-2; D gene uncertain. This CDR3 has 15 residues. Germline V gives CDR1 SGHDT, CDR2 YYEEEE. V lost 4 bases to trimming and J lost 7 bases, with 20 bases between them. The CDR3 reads CASSVDYVGEGGYTF. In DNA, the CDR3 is TGTGCCAGCAGCGTGGACTACGTTGGGGAGGGTGGCTACACCTTC.

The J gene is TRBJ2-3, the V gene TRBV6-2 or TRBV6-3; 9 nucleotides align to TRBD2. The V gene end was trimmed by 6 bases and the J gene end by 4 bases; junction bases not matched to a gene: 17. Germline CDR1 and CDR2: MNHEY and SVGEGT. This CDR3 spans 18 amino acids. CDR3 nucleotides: TGTGCCAGCAGCCCTACGACCGGGGTAGCGGGGGCGCCAGATACGCAGTATTTT. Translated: CASSPTTGVAGAPDTQYF.

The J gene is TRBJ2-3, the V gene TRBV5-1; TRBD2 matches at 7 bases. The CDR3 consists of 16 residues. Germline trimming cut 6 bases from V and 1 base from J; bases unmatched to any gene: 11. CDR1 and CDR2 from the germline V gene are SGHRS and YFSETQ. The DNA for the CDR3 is TGCGCCAGCACCTCGAGCCCGGGGAGGGGCACAGATACGCAGTATTTT. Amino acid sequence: CASTSSPGRGTDTQYF.

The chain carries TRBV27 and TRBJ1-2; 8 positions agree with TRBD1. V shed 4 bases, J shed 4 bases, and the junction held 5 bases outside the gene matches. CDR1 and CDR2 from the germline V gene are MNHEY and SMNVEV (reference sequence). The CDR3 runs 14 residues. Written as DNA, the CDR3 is TGTGCCAGCAGTTCGTCAGGGGGCGGCTATGGCTACACCTTC. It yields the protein CASSSSGGGYGYTF.

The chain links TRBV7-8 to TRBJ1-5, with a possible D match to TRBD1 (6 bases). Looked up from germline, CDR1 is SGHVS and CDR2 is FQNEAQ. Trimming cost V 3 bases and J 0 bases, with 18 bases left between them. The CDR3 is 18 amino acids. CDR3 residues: CASSFQTDTGHSNQPQHF. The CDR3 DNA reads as TGTGCCAGCAGCTTCCAGACGGATACAGGGCATAGCAATCAGCCCCAGCATTTT.

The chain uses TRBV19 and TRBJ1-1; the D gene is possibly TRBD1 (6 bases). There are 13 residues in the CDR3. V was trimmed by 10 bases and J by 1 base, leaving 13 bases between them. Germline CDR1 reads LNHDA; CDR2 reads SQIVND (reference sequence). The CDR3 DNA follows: TGTGCCACCCGGTGGGGACAGAACACTGAAGCTTTCTTT. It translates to CATRWGQNTEAFF.

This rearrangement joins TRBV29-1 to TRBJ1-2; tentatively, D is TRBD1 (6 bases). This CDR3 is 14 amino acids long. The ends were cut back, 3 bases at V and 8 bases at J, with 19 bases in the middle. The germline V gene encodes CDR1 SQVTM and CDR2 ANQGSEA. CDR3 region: CSVDPTNRVDGYTF. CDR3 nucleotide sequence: TGCAGCGTTGACCCAACCAACAGGGTCGACGGCTACACCTTC.

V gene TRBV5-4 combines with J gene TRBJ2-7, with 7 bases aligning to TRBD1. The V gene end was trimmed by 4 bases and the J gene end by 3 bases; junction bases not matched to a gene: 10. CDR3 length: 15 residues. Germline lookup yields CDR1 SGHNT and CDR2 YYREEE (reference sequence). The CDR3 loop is CASSDRRDSNYEQYF. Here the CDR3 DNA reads TGTGCCAGCAGCGATCGCCGGGACAGTAACTACGAGCAGTACTTC.

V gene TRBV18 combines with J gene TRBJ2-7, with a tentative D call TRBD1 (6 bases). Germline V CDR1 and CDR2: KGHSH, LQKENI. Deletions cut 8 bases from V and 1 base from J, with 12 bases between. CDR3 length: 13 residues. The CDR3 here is CASHLQGSYEQYF. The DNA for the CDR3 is TGTGCCAGCCACCTCCAGGGGTCCTACGAGCAGTACTTC.

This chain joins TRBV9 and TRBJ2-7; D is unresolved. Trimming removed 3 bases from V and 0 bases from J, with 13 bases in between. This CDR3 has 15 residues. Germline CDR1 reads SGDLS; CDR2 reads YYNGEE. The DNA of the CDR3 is TGTGCCAGCAGCGCCCGTCAGTCCTTCTCCTACGAGCAGTACTTC. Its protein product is CASSARQSFSYEQYF.

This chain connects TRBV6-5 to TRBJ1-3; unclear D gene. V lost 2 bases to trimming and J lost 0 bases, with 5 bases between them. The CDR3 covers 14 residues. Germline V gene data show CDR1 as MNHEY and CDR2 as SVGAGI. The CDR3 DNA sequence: TGTGCCAGCAGTTACCTAGGCTCTGGAAACACCATATATTTT. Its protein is CASSYLGSGNTIYF.

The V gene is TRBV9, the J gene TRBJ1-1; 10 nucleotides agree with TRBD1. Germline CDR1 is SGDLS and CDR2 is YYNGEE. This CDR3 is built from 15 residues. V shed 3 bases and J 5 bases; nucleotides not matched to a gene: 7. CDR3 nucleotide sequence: TGTGCCAGCAGCGCACCGGGACAGGGGAGGACTGAAGCTTTCTTT. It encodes CASSAPGQGRTEAFF.

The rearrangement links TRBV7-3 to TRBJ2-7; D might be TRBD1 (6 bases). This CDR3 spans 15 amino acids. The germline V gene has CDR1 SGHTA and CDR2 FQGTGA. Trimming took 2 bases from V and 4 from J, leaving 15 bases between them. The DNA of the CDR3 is TGTGCCAGCAGCTTAGGAGACCCAGGGACATACGAGCAGTACTTC. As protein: CASSLGDPGTYEQYF. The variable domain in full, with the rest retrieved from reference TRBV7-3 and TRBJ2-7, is GAGVSQTPSNKVTEKGKYVELRCDPISGHTALYWYRQSLGQGPEFLIYFQGTGAADDSGLPNDRFFAVRPEGSVSTLKIQRTERGDSAVYLCASSLGDPGTYEQYFGPGTRLTVT.

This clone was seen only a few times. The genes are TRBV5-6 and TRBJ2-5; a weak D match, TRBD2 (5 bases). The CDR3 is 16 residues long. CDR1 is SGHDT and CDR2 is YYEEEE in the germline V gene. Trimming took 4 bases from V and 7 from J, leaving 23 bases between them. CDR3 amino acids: CASSPKVLASQVTQYF. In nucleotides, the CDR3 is TGTGCCAGCAGCCCAAAGGTCCTAGCTTCCCAGGTGACCCAGTACTTC.